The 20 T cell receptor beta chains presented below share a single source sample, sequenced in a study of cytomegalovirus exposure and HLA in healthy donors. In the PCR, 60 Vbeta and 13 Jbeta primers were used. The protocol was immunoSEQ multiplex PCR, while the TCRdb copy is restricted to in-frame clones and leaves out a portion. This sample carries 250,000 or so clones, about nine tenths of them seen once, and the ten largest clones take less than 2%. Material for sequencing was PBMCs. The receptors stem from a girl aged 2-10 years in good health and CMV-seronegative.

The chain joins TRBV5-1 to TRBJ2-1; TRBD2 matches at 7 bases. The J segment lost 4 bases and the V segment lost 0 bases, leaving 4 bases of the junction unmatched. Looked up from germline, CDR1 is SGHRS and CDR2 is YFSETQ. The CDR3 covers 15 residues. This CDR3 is CASSLGGGTYNEQFF. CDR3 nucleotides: TGCGCCAGCAGCTTGGGCGGGGGAACTTACAATGAGCAGTTCTTC.

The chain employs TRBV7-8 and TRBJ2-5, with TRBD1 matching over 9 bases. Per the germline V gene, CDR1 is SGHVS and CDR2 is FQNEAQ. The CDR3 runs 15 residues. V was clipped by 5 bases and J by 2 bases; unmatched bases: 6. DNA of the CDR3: TGTGCCAGCAGCCCTCCGGGACAGGGTCAAGAGACCCAGTACTTC. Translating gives CASSPPGQGQETQYF. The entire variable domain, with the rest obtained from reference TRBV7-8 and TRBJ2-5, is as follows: GAGVSQSPRYKVAKRGQDVALRCDPISGHVSLFWYQQALGQGPEFLTYFQNEAQLDKSGLPSDRFFAERPEGSVSTLKIQRTQQEDSAVYLCASSPPGQGQETQYFGPGTRLLVL.

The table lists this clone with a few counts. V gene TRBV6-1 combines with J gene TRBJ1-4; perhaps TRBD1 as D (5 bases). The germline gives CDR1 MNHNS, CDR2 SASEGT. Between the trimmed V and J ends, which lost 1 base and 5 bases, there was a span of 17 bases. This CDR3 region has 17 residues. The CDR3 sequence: CASSEGGGYRPNEKLFF. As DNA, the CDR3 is TGTGCCAGCAGTGAAGGGGGGGGATACCGGCCCAATGAAAAACTGTTTTTT.

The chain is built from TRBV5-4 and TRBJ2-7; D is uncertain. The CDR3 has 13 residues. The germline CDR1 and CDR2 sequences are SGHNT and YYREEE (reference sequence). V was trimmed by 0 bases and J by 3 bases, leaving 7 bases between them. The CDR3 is CASSLGSDYEQYF. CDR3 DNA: TGTGCCAGCAGCTTGGGCTCAGACTACGAGCAGTACTTC. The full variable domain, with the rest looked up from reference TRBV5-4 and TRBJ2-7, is ETGVTQSPTHLIKTRGQQVTLRCSSQSGHNTVSWYQQALGQGPQFIFQYYREEENGRGNFPPRFSGLQFPNYSSELNVNALELDDSALYLCASSLGSDYEQYFGPGTRLTVT.

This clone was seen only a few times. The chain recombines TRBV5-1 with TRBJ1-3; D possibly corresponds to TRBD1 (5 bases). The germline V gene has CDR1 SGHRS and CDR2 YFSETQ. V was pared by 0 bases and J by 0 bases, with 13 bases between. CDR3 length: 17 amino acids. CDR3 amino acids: CASSLGRTPVSGNTIYF. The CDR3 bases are TGCGCCAGCAGCTTGGGTAGGACACCCGTCTCTGGAAACACCATATATTTT.

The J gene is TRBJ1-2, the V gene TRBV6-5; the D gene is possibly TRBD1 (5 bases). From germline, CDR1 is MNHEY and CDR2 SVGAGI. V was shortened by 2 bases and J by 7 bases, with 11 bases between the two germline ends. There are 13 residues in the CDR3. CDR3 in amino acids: CASSYGGESGYTF. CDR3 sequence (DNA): TGTGCCAGCAGTTACGGGGGGGAATCTGGCTACACCTTC.

This CDR3 is CASSFLEGGADSSTDTQYF. In DNA form, the CDR3 reads TGTGCCAGCAGTTTCCTCGAGGGAGGGGCTGATTCTAGCACAGATACGCAGTATTTT. The chain recombines TRBV28 with TRBJ2-3; TRBD2 matches 7 bases. Germline assignment: CDR1 MDHEN and CDR2 SYDVKM. This CDR3 spans 19 amino acids. V trimming: 3 bases; J trimming: 0 bases; junction bases outside the gene matches: 15.

This CDR3 is CASSQTSSTQYF. CDR3 sequence (DNA): TGCGCCAGCAGCCAAACTAGCAGTACGCAGTATTTT. The chain carries TRBV4-1 and TRBJ2-3, with D perhaps matching TRBD2 (6 bases). Trimming pared 2 bases from V and 8 bases from J, leaving 8 bases between. CDR1 and CDR2 (germline): MGHRA, YSYEKL. The CDR3 extends over 12 amino acids.

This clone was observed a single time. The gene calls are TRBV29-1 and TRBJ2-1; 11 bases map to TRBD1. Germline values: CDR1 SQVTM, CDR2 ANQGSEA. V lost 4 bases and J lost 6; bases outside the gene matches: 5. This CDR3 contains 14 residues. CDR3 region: CSVVRGTGGNEQFF. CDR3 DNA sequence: TGCAGCGTTGTCAGGGGGACAGGGGGCAATGAGCAGTTCTTC.

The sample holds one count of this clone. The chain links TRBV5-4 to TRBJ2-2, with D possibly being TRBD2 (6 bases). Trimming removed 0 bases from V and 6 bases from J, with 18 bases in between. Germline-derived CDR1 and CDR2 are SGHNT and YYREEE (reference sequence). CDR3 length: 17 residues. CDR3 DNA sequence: TGTGCCAGCAGCTTGGTGGGGACTCTAGTGAGTGCCGGGGAGCTGTTTTTT. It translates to CASSLVGTLVSAGELFF.

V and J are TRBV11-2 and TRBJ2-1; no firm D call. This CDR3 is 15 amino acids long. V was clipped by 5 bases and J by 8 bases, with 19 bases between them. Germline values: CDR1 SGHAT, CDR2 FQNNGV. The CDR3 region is CASSPRPSLRDEQFF. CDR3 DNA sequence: TGTGCCAGCAGCCCTAGACCGTCCCTCCGGGATGAGCAGTTCTTC.

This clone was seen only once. CDR3 DNA sequence: TGTGCCAGCAGCGTAGCAGCGGGGGCCAACACAGATACGCAGTATTTT. Translating gives CASSVAAGANTDTQYF. V and J are TRBV9 and TRBJ2-3; TRBD2 matches 8 bases. Losses at the gene ends were 0 bases for V and 2 bases for J; bases not matched to a gene: 5. The CDR3 length is 16 residues. CDR1 SGDLS and CDR2 YYNGEE come from the germline V gene.

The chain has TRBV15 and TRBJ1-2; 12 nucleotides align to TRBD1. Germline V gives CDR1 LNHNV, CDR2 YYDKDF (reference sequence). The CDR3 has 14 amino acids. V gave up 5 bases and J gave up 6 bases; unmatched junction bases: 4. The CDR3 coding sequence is TGTGCCACCAGCCACCGGGACAGGGGGCATGGCTACACCTTC. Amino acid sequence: CATSHRDRGHGYTF.

This chain's CDR3 is CASSLYLASTDTQYF. The CDR3 nucleotides are TGTGCCAGCAGCCTTTACCTAGCGAGCACAGATACGCAGTATTTT. The chain couples TRBV7-2 to TRBJ2-3, with a tentative D call TRBD2 (6 bases). The CDR3 length is 15 residues. CDR1 is SGHTA and CDR2 is FQGNSA in the germline V gene. V dropped 5 bases and J dropped 0 bases, with 12 bases sitting between them.

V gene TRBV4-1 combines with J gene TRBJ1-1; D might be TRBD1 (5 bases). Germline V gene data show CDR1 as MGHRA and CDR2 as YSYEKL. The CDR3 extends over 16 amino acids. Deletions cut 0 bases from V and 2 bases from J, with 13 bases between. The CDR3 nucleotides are TGCGCCAGCAGCCAAGATGAAGGCAGGGTAAACACTGAAGCTTTCTTT. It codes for CASSQDEGRVNTEAFF.

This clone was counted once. The CDR3 DNA is TGTGCCAGCAGCTTAGGACTACCAGAGACCCAGTACTTC. It specifies CASSLGLPETQYF. The V and J genes are TRBV11-2 and TRBJ2-5; D may be TRBD2 (5 bases). The V end was cut by 1 base, the J end by 4 bases, with 7 bases between. The V gene's germline CDR1 is SGHAT and CDR2 FQNNGV. The CDR3 length is 13 residues. Full variable domain (outside the CDR3, taken from reference TRBV11-2 and TRBJ2-5): EAGVAQSPRYKIIEKRQSVAFWCNPISGHATLYWYQQILGQGPKLLIQFQNNGVVDDSQLPKDRFSAERLKGVDSTLKIQPAKLEDSAVYLCASSLGLPETQYFGPGTRLLVL.

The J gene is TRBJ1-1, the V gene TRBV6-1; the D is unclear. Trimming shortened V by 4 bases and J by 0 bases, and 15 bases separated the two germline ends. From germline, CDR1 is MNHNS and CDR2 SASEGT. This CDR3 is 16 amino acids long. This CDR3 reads CASSVWVTTMNTEAFF. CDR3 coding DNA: TGTGCCAGCAGTGTATGGGTCACTACTATGAACACTGAAGCTTTCTTT.

The CDR3 sequence is CASSPGLANEQFF. In DNA form, the CDR3 reads TGTGCCAGCAGCCCGGGTCTAGCGAATGAGCAGTTCTTC. This chain connects TRBV13 to TRBJ2-1; tentatively, D is TRBD2 (6 bases). CDR1 is PRHDT and CDR2 is FYEKMQ in the germline V gene (reference sequence). The CDR3 contains 13 residues. The V end was cut by 5 bases, the J end by 7 bases, with 12 bases between.

DNA for the CDR3: TGCGCCAGCAGTGAGCCTAAATCGGGCCAGATCGCGGGACCCACAGATACGCAGTATTTT. It yields the protein CASSEPKSGQIAGPTDTQYF. The rearrangement uses TRBV10-1 and TRBJ2-3; possible D gene TRBD2, 6 bases. V lost 2 bases to trimming and J lost 2 bases, with 26 bases between them. This CDR3 comprises 20 residues. Germline CDR1 is WNHNN and CDR2 is SYGVQD (reference sequence).

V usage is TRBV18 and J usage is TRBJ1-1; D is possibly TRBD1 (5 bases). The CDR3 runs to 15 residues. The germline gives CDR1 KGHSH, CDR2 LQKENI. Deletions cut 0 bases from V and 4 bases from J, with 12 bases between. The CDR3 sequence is CASSPPAQAATEAFF. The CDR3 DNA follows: TGTGCCAGCTCACCACCGGCACAGGCCGCCACTGAAGCTTTCTTT. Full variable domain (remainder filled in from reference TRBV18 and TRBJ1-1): NAGVMQNPRHLVRRRGQEARLRCSPMKGHSHVYWYRQLPEEGLKFMVYLQKENIIDESGMPKERFSAEFPKEGPSILRIQQVVRGDSAAYFCASSPPAQAATEAFFGQGTRLTVV.